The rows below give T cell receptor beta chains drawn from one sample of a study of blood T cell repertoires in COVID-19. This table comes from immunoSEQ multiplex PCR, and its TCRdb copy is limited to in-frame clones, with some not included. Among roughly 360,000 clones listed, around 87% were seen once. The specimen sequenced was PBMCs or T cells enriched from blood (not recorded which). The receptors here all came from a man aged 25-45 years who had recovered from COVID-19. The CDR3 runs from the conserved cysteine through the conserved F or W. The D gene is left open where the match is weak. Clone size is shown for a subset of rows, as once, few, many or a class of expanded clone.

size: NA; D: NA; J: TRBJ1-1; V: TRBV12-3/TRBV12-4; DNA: TGTGCCAGCAGTTTACAGGGATCCCCTGAAGCTTTCTTT; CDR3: CASSLQGSPEAFF
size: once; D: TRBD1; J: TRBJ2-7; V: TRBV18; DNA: TGTGCCAGCTCATCAGGACAGGGTCTCTCCTACGAGCAGTACTTC; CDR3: CASSSGQGLSYEQYF
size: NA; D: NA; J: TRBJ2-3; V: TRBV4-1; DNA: TGCGCCAGCAGCCAAGATCATCGGGGGGCGAGCACAGATACGCAGTATTTT; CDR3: CASSQDHRGASTDTQYF
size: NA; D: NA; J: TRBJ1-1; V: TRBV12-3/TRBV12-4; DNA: TGTGCCAGCAGCCCCTTACTAAGCGGTGAAGCTTTCTTT; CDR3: CASSPLLSGEAFF
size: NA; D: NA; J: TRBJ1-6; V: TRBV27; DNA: TGTGCCAGCAGTTTGTGGGGGGGGATTTCACCCCTCCACTTT; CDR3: CASSLWGGISPLHF
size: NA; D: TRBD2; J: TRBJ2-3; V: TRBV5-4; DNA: TGTGCCAGCAGCGCTATGGGACTATTGGAAGATACGCAGTATTTT; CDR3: CASSAMGLLEDTQYF
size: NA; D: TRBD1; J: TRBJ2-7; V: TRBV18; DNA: TGTGCCAGCTCACCGGGGACAGGGGGTATCTACGAGCAGTACTTC; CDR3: CASSPGTGGIYEQYF
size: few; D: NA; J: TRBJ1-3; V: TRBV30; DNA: TGTGCCTGGAGTGCAGGGGCTGGAAACACCATATATTTT; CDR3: CAWSAGAGNTIYF
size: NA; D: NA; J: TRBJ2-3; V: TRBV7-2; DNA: TGTGCCAGCAGCTCGAGTTCGGTTGCCGATACGCAGTATTTT; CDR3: CASSSSSVADTQYF
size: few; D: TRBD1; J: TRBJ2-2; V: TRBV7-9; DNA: TGTGCCAGCAGCTTAGGCGGAACAGGGGTAGAGACCGGGGAGCTGTTTTTT; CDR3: CASSLGGTGVETGELFF
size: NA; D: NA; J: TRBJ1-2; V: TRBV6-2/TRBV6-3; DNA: TGTGCCAGCAGTTACCGGCAGGGGATAGACACCTTC; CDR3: CASSYRQGIDTF
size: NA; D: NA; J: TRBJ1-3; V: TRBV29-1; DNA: TGCAGCGTGGGAGGACCGAACTCTGGAAACACCATATATTTT; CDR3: CSVGGPNSGNTIYF
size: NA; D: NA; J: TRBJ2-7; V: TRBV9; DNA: TGTGCCAGCAGCGTAGGAGGGTCCGCCTACGAGCAGTACTTC; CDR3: CASSVGGSAYEQYF
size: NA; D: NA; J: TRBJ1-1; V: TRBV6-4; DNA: TGTGCCAGCAGTGACGTTTGGGGCAACACTGAAGCTTTCTTT; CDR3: CASSDVWGNTEAFF
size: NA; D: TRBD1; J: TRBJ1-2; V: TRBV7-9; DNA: TGTGCCAGCAGCTTAGTCGACAGGGATCGGTATGGCTACACCTTC; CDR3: CASSLVDRDRYGYTF
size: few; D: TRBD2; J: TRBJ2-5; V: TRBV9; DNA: TGTGCCAGCAGCGTAGGAGGTAGCGGGGGGTTGGAGACCCAGTACTTC; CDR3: CASSVGGSGGLETQYF
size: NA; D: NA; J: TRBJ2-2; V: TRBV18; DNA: TGTGCCAGCTCACTTGAGACCGGGGAGCTGTTTTTT; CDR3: CASSLETGELFF
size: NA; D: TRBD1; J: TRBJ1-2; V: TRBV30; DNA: TGTGCCTGCCCATCGAATGGACAGGGGAACTATGGCTACACCTTC; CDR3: CACPSNGQGNYGYTF
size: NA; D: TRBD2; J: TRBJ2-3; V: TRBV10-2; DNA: TGCGCCAGCTTGAAGCGGGGGGCCACAGATACGCAGTATTTT; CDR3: CASLKRGATDTQYF
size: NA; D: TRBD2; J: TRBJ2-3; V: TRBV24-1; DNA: TGTGCCACCAGTGATTCCCTTCTAGCGGGGGGCACAGATACGCAGTATTTT; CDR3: CATSDSLLAGGTDTQYF
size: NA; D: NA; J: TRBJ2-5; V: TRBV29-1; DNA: TGCAGCTCCCAGGGGCATTATGAAGAGACCCAGTACTTC; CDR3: CSSQGHYEETQYF
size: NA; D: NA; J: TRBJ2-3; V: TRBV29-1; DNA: TGCAGCGTCCCGACAGTCACAGATACGCAGTATTTT; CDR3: CSVPTVTDTQYF
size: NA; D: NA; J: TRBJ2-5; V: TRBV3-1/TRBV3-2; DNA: TGTGCCAGCAGCCCGAACTGGCAAGAGACCCAGTACTTC; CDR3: CASSPNWQETQYF
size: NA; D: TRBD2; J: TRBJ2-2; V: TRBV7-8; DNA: TGTGCCAGCAGCCCTCGGTGGACTAGCGGGCAAGGAACCGGGGAGCTGTTTTTT; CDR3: CASSPRWTSGQGTGELFF
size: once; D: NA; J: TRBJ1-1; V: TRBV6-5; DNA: TGTGCCAGCAGTTATCGGATTTTGGGACAGAACACTGAAGCTTTCTTT; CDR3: CASSYRILGQNTEAFF
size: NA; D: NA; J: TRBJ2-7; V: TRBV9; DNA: TGTGCCAGCAGCGTCTGGGCGACAGGAATCGAGCAGTACTTC; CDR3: CASSVWATGIEQYF
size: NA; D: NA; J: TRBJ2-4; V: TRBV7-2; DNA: TGTGCCAGCAGCTTAAGACTGATTGGAGCCAAAAACATTCAGTACTTC; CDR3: CASSLRLIGAKNIQYF
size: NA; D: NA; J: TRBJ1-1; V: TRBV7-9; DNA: TGTGCCAGCAGCTTATCGGGGGGGTTAGGAGCTTTCTTT; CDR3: CASSLSGGLGAFF
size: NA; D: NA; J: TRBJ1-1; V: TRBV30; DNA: TGTGCCTGGAGTGTACTGGGGGGGAGGGTCACTGAAGCTTTCTTT; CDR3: CAWSVLGGRVTEAFF
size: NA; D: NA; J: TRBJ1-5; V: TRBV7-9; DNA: TGTGCCAGCAGCTTACAGGGATCGAGCAATCAGCCCCAGCATTTT; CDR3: CASSLQGSSNQPQHF
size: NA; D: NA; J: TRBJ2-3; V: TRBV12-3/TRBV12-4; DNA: TGTGCCAGCAGTTTCAGGGATACGCAGTATTTT; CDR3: CASSFRDTQYF
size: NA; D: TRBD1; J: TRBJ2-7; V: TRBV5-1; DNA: TGCGCCAGCAGCCCAACAGGGGGAGCCTCCTACGAGCAGTACTTC; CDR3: CASSPTGGASYEQYF
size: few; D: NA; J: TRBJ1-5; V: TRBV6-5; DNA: TGTGCCAGCAGTAGCCGACAGAATCAGCCCCAGCATTTT; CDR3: CASSSRQNQPQHF
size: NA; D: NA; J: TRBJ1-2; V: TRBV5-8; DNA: TGTGCCAGCAGCTTGTGGTTAGCCCCAGGAGGAGATCATGGCTACACCTTC; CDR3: CASSLWLAPGGDHGYTF
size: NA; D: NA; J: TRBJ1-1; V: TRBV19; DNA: TGTGCCAGTAGTAGGGTCGAAGCGCCGAACACTGAAGCTTTCTTT; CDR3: CASSRVEAPNTEAFF
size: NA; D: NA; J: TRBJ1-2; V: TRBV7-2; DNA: TGTGCCAGCAGACAGGGCGCGGAAGGCTACACCTTC; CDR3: CASRQGAEGYTF
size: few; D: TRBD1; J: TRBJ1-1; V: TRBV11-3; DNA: TGTGCCAGCAGCCCACGGACAGGCGCCGACACTGAAGCTTTCTTT; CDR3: CASSPRTGADTEAFF
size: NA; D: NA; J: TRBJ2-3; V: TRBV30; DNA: TGTGCCTGGAGTCATACCTCGGGAGATACGCAGTATTTT; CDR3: CAWSHTSGDTQYF
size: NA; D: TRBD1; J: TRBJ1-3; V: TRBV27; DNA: TGTGCCAGCAGGGACATACAGGGGTACGGAAACACCATATATTTT; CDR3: CASRDIQGYGNTIYF
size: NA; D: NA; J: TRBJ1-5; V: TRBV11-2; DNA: TGTGCCAGCAGCCCTGGGGGGTTCGGGCAGCCCCAGCATTTT; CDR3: CASSPGGFGQPQHF
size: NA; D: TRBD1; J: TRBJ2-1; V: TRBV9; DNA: TGTGCCAGCAGCGCTACAGGGGGGACCTACAATGAGCAGTTCTTC; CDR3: CASSATGGTYNEQFF
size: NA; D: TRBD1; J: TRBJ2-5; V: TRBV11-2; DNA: TGTGCCAGCAGCACAGGACAGGGGGTATGGGAGACCCAGTACTTC; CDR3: CASSTGQGVWETQYF
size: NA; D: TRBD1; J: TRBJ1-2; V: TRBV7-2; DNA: TGTGCCAGCAGCTGGGGGACAGGGCCCTATGGCTACACCTTC; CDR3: CASSWGTGPYGYTF
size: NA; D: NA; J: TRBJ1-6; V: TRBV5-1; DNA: TGCGCCAGCAGCTTGCCAGATTATAATTCACCCCTCCACTTT; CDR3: CASSLPDYNSPLHF
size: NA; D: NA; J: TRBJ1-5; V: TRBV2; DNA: TGTGCCAGCAGTGATCAGAACAATCAGCCCCAGCATTTT; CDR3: CASSDQNNQPQHF
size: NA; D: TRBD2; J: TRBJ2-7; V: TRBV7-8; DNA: TGTGCCAGCAGCTCTCCGGGGACTACCTCCTACGAGCAGTACTTC; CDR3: CASSSPGTTSYEQYF